This T cell receptor (beta chain) was obtained from a study of blood T cell repertoires in COVID-19. Study in general: Spain, Italy and the United States supplied samples that represented acute and convalescent COVID-19.

The CDR3 extends over 13 amino acids. Germline V gene data show CDR1 as MNHEY and CDR2 as SVGAGI. V lost 6 bases to trimming and J lost 0 bases; unmatched junction nucleotides: 1. Source study methods: From reference gene primer amplification, estimates of nucleated cell counts were derived. Only in-frame clones appear in the TCRdb table, and some are missing; sequencing was by immunoSEQ multiplex PCR. That table supplies the V and J calls and clone size; D and trimming were determined from the DNA. The sample holds 250,000 or so clones, approximately 86% seen once. With regard to this clone: Within the sample, other DNA sequences also encode this same CDR3.

This TCR came from a young man with active or convalescent COVID-19. The rearrangement joins TRBV6-5 to TRBJ1-2, with 7 bases fitting TRBD1. Sequencing was performed on peripheral blood. The CDR3 is CASRGTANYGYTF. The CDR3 DNA sequence: TGTGCCAGCAGGGGGACAGCTAACTATGGCTACACCTTC.